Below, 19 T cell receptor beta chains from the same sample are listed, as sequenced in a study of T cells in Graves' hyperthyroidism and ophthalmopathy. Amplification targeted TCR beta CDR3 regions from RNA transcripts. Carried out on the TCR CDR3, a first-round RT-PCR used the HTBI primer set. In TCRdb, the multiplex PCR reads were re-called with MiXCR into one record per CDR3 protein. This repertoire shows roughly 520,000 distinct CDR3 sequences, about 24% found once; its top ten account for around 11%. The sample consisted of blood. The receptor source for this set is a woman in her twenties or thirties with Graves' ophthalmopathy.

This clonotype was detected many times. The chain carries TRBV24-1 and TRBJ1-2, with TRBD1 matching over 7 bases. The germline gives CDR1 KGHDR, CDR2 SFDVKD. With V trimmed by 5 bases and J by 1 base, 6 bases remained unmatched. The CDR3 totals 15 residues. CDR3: CATSGRQGGNYGYTF. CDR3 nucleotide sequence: TGTGCCACCAGTGGTCGACAGGGTGGTAACTATGGCTACACCTTC.

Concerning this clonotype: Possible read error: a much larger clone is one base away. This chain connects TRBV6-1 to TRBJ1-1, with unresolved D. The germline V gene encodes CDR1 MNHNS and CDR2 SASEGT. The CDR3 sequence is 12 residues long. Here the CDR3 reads CASSEAVTETFF. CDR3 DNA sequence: TGTGCCAGCAGTGAGGCGGTGACTGAAACTTTCTTT.

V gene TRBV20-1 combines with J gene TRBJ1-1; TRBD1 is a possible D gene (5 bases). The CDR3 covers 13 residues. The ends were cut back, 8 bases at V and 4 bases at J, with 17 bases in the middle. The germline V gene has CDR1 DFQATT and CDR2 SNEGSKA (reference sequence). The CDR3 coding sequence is TGCAGTCCACCACAAGCCGGGGGCACTGAAGCTTTCTTT. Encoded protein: CSPPQAGGTEAFF.

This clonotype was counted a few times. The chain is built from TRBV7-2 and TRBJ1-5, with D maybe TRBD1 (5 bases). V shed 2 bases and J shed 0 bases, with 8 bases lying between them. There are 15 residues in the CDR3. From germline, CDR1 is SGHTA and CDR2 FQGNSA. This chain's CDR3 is CASSLWDDSNQPQHF. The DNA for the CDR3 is TGTGCCAGCAGCTTATGGGACGATAGCAATCAGCCCCAGCATTTT.

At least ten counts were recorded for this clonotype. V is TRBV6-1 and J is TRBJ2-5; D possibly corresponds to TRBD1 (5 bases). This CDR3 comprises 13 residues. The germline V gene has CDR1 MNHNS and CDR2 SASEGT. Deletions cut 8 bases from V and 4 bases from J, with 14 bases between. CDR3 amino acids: CASGGHGVETQYF. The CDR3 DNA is TGTGCCAGCGGCGGACATGGGGTAGAGACCCAGTACTTC.

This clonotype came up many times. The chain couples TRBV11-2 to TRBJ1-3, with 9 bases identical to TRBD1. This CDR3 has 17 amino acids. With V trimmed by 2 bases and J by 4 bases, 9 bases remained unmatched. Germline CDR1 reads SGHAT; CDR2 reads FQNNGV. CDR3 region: CASSLSFSGTGGNTIYF. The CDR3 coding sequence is TGTGCCAGCAGCTTATCTTTCAGCGGGACAGGGGGAAACACCATATATTTT.

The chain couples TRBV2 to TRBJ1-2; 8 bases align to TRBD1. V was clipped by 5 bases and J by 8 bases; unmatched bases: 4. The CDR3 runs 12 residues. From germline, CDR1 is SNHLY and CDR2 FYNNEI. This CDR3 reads CASSIDRGGYTF. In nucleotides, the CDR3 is TGTGCCAGCAGTATCGACAGGGGCGGCTACACCTTC.

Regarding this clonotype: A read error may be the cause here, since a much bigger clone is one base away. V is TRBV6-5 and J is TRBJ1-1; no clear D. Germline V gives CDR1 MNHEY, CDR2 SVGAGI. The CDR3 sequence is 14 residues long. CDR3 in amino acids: CASSFTASNAEACF. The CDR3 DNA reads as TGTGCCAGCAGTTTCACAGCGAGTAACGCTGAAGCTTGCTTT.

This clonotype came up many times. The CDR3 bases are TGTGCCAGCAGTGAAGTATTCCAGGGACGAGCTGAAGCTTTCTTT. Its protein product is CASSEVFQGRAEAFF. This sequence joins TRBV2 and TRBJ1-1; tentative D call: TRBD1 (5 bases). Germline CDR1 reads SNHLY; CDR2 reads FYNNEI. Between the trimmed V and J ends, which lost 1 base and 6 bases, there was a span of 15 bases. The CDR3 contains 15 residues.

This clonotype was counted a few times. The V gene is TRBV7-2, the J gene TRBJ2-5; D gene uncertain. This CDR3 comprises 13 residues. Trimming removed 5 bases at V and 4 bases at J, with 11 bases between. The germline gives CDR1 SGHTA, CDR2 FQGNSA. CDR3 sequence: CASSPPSVETQYF. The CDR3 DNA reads TGTGCCAGCAGCCCCCCGTCGGTAGAGACCCAGTACTTC.

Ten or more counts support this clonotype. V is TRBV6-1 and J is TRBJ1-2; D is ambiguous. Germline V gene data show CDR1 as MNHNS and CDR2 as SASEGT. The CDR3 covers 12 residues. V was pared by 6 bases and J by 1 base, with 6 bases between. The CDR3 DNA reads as TGTGCCAGCAGGGACCATAACTATGGCTACACCTTC. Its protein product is CASRDHNYGYTF.

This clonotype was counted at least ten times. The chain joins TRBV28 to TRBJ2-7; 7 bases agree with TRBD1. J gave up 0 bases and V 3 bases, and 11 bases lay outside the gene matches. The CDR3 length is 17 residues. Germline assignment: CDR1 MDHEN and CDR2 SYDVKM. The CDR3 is CASSFSPGGPNSYEQYF. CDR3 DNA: TGTGCCAGCAGTTTTTCACCAGGGGGACCAAACTCCTACGAGCAGTACTTC.

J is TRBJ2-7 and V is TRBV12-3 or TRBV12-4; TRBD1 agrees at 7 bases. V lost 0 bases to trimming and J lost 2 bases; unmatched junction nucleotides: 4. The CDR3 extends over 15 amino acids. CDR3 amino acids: CASSLATGTPYEQYF. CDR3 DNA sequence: TGTGCCAGCAGTTTAGCGACAGGGACCCCCTACGAGCAGTACTTC.

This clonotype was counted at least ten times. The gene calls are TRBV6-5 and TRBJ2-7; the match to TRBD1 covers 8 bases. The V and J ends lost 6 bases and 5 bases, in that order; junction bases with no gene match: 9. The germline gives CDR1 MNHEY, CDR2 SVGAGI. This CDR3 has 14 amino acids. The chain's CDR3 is CASRRGQGGHEQYF. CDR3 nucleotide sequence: TGTGCCAGCAGGAGAGGACAGGGTGGCCACGAGCAGTACTTC.

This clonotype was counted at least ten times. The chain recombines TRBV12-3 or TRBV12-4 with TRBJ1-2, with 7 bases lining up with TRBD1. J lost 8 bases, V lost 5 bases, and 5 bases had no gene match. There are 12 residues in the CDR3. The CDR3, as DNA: TGTGCCAGCAGTAGGGGACAGTCCGGCTACACCTTC. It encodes CASSRGQSGYTF.

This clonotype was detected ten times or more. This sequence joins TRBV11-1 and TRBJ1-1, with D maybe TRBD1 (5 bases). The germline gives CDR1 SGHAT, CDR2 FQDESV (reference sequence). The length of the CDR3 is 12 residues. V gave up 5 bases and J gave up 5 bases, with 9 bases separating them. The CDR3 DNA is TGTGCCAGCAGCCAGCAGGGAACTGAAGCTTTCTTT. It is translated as CASSQQGTEAFF.

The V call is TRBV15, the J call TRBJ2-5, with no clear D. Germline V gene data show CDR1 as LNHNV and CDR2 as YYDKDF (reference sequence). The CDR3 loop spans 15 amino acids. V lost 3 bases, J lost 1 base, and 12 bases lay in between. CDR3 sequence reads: CATSSLGIVQETQYF. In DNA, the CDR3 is TGTGCCACCAGCAGTTTAGGGATAGTCCAAGAGACCCAGTACTTC.

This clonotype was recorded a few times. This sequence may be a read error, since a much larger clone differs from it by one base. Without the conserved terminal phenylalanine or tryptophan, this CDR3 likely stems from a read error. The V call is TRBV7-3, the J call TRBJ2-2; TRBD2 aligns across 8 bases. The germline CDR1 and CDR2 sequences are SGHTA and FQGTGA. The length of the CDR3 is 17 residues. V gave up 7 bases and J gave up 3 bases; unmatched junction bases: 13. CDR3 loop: CASTYGPGGPDTGELFL. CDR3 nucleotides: TGTGCCAGCACTTACGGTCCGGGGGGGCCCGACACCGGGGAGCTGTTTTTG.

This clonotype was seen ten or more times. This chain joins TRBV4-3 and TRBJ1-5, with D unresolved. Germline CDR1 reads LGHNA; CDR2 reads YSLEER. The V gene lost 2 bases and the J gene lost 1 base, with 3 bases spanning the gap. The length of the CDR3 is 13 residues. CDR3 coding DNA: TGCGCCAGCAGCCAACAGAGCAATCAGCCCCAGCATTTT. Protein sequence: CASSQQSNQPQHF.